The next 2 T cell receptor beta chains were all read from a single sample in a study of CD8 T cells in ankylosing spondylitis. TCRdb ran MiXCR on the 5' RACE reads and lists one entry per CDR3 protein. The table includes fewer than 250,000 distinct CDR3 sequences, about 11% detected once. The sample consisted of blood, either unsorted or a sorted T cell fraction (not recorded which). The origin of the receptors is a male donor with ankylosing spondylitis or in good health (not recorded which).

The sample holds many counts of this clonotype. The chain carries TRBV10-3 and TRBJ1-1; D may be TRBD1 (5 bases). The CDR3 contains 13 residues. Per the germline V gene, CDR1 is ENHRY and CDR2 is SYGVKD. The V end was cut by 0 bases, the J end by 7 bases, with 9 bases between. The CDR3 DNA reads as TGTGCCATCAGTGAGTCGGGGGTGGGTGAAGCTTTCTTT. Its translation is CAISESGVGEAFF.

This clonotype appeared many times. This chain uses TRBV9 with TRBJ2-1; D ambiguous. There are 13 residues in the CDR3. Trimming took off 0 bases at V and 8 bases at J, with 9 bases between the two ends. In germline, CDR1 is SGDLS, CDR2 YYNGEE. In DNA form, the CDR3 reads TGTGCCAGCAGCGTAGACTGGGCCCATGAGCAGTTCTTC. Amino acid sequence: CASSVDWAHEQFF.